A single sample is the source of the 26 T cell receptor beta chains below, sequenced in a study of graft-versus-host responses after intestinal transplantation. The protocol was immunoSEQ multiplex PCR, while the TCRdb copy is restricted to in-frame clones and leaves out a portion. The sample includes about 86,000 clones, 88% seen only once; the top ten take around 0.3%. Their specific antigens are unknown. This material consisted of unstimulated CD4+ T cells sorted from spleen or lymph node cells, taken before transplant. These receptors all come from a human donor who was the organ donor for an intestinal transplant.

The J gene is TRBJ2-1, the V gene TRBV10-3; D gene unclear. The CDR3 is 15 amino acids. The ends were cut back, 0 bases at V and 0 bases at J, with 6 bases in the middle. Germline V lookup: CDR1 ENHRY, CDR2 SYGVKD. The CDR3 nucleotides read TGTGCCATCAGTGAGTCTCACAGCTCCTACAATGAGCAGTTCTTC. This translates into CAISESHSSYNEQFF.

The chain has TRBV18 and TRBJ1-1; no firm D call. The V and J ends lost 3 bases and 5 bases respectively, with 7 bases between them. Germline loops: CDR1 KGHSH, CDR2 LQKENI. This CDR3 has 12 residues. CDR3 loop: CASSPYETEAFF. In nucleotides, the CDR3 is TGTGCCAGCTCACCCTACGAAACTGAAGCTTTCTTT.

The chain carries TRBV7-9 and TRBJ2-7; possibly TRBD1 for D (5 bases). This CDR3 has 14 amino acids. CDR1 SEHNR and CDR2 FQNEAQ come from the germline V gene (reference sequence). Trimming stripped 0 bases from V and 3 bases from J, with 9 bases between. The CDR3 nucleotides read TGTGCCAGCAGCTTAGCGCAGGGCCTCTACGAGCAGTACTTC. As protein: CASSLAQGLYEQYF. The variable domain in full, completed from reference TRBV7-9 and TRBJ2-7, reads DTGVSQNPRHKITKRGQNVTFRCDPISEHNRLYWYRQTLGQGPEFLTYFQNEAQLEKSRLLSDRFSAERPKGSFSTLEIQRTEQGDSAMYLCASSLAQGLYEQYFGPGTRLTVT.

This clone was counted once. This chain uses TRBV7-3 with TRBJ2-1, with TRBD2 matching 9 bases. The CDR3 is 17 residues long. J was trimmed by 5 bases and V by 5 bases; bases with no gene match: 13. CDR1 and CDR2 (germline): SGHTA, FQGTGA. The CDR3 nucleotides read TGTGCCAGCAGCCCGGGGATCGGACTAGCGACCGACAATGAGCAGTTCTTC. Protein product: CASSPGIGLATDNEQFF.

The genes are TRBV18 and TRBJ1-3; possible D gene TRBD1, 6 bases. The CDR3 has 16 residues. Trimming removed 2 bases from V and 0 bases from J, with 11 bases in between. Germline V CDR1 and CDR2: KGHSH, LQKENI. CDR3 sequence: CASSPLDRNSGNTIYF. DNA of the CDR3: TGTGCCAGCTCACCATTGGACAGAAACTCTGGAAACACCATATATTTT.

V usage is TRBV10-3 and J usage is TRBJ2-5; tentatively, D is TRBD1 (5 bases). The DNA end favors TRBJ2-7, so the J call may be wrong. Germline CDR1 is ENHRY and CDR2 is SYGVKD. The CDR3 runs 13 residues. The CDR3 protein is CAIGVGPTYEQYF. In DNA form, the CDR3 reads TGTGCCATCGGGGTGGGGCCAACCTACGAGCAGTACTTC.

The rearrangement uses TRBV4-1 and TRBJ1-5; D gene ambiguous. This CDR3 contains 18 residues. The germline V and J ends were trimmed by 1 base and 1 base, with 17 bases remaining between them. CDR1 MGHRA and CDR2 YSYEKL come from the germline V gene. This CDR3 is CASSQVLPVRASNQPQHF. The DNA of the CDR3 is TGCGCCAGCAGCCAAGTTTTACCCGTGAGGGCGAGCAATCAGCCCCAGCATTTT.

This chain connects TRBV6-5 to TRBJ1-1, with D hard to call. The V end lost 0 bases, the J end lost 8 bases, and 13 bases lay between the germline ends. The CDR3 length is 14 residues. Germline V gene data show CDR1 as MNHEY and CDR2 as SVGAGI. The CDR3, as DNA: TGTGCCAGCAGTTACTCTCTGCGGGCTGTGGAAGCTTTCTTT. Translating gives CASSYSLRAVEAFF.

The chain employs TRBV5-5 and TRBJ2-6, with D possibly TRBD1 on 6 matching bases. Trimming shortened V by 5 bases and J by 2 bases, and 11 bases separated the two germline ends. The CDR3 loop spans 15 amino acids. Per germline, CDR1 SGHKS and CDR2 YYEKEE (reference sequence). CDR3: CASRNGQPGANVLTF. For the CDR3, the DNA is TGTGCCAGCAGAAATGGACAGCCTGGGGCCAACGTCCTGACTTTC.

CDR3 region: CASSPDGEENQPQHF. As DNA, the CDR3 is TGCGCCAGCAGCCCGGACGGGGAAGAGAATCAGCCCCAGCATTTT. The chain joins TRBV5-1 to TRBJ1-5; D not certain. V lost 4 bases, J lost 4 bases, and 15 bases lay in between. The CDR3 contains 15 residues. The V gene's germline CDR1 is SGHRS and CDR2 YFSETQ.

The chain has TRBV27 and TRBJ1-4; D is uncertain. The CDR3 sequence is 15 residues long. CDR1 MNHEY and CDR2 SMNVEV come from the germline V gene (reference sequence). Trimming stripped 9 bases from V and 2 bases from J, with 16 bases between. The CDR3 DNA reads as TGTGCCAGGGAGCATCGGCGCGGGACTAATGAAAAACTGTTTTTT. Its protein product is CAREHRRGTNEKLFF.

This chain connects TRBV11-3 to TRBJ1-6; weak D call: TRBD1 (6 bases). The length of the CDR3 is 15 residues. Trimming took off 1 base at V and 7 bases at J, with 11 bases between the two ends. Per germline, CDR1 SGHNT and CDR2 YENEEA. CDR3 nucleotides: TGTGCCAGCAGCTTAGGGGGGGGGCGGAATTCACCCCTCCACTTT. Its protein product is CASSLGGGRNSPLHF.

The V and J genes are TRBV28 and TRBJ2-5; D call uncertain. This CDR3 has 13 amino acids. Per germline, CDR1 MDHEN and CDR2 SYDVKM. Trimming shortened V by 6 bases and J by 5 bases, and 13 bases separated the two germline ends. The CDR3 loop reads CASRRGSGETQYF. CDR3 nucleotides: TGTGCCAGCAGGCGAGGCAGTGGGGAGACCCAGTACTTC.

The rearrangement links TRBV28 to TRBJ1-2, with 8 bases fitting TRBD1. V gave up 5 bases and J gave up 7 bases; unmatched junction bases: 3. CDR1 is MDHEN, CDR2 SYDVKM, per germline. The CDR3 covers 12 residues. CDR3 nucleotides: TGTGCCAGCAGTCAGGGGGCAGGTGGCTACACCTTC. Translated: CASSQGAGGYTF.

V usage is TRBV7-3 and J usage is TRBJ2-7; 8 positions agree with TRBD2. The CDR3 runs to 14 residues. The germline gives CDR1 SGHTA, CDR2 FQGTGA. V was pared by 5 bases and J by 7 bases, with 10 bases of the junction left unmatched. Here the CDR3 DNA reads TGTGCCAGCAGCCTAAATGGACTAGCCGGGGAGCAGTACTTC. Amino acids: CASSLNGLAGEQYF.

The CDR3 spells CASSRDRAWMAYGYTF. CDR3 nucleotide sequence: TGTGCCAGCAGCCGCGACAGGGCGTGGATGGCCTATGGCTACACCTTC. The chain couples TRBV14 to TRBJ1-2; 7 bases are shared with TRBD1. Germline CDR1 is SGHDN and CDR2 is FVKESK. CDR3 length: 16 residues. V shed 4 bases, J shed 4 bases, and the junction held 12 bases outside the gene matches. Supplemented by reference TRBV14 and TRBJ1-2, the full variable domain reads EAGVTQFPSHSVIEKGQTVTLRCDPISGHDNLYWYRRVMGKEIKFLLHFVKESKQDESGMPNNRFLAERTGGTYSTLKVQPAELEDSGVYFCASSRDRAWMAYGYTFGSGTRLTVV.

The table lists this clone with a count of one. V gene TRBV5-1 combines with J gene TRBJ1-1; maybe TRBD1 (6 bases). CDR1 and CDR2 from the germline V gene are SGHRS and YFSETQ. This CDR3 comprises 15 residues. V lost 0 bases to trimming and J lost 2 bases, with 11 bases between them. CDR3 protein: CASSLGPGTNTEAFF. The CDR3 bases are TGCGCCAGCAGCTTGGGGCCAGGGACAAACACTGAAGCTTTCTTT. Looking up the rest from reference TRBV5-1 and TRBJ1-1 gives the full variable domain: KAGVTQTPRYLIKTRGQQVTLSCSPISGHRSVSWYQQTPGQGLQFLFEYFSETQRNKGNFPGRFSGRQFSNSRSEMNVSTLELGDSALYLCASSLGPGTNTEAFFGQGTRLTVV.

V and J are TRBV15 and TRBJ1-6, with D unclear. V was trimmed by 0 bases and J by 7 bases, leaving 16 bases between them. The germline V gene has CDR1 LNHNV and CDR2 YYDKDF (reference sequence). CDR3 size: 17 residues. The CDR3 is CATSRDLTPGQNSPLHF. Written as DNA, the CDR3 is TGTGCCACCAGCAGAGACCTCACCCCGGGTCAAAATTCACCCCTCCACTTT.

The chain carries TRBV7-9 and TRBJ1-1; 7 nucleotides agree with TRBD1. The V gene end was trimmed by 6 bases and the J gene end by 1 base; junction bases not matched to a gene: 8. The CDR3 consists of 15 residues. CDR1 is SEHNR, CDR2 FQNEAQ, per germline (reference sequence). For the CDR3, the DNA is TGTGCCAGCAGATCCACGACAGGGAGGAACACTGAAGCTTTCTTT. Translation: CASRSTTGRNTEAFF.

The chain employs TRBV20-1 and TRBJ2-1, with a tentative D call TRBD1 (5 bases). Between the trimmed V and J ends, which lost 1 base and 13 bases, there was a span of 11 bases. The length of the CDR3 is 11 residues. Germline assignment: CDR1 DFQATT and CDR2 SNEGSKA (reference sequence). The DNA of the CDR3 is TGCAGTGCTAGAGCAACCAGGGATCAGTTCTTC. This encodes CSARATRDQFF.

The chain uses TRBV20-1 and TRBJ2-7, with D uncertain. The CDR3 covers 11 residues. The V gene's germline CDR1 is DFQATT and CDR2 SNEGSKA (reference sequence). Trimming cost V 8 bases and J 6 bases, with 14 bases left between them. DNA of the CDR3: TGCAGTCCCATACATAAGTCCGAGCAGTACTTC. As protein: CSPIHKSEQYF.

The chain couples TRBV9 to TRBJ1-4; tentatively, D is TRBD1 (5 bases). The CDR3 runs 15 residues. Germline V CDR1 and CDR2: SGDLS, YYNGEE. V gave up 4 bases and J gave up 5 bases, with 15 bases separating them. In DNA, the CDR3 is TGTGCCAGCAGCCCCCGGAGGGGAGGGAATGAAAAACTGTTTTTT. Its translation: CASSPRRGGNEKLFF. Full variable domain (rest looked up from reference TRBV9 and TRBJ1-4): DSGVTQTPKHLITATGQRVTLRCSPRSGDLSVYWYQQSLDQGLQFLIQYYNGEERAKGNILERFSAQQFPDLHSELNLSSLELGDSALYFCASSPRRGGNEKLFFGSGTQLSVL.

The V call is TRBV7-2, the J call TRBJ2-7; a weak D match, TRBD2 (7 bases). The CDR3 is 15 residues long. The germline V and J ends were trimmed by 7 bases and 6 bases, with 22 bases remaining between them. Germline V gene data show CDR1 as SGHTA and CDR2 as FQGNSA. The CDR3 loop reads CASTLGGGRVTEQYF. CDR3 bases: TGTGCCAGCACCCTAGGGGGGGGGAGGGTCACCGAGCAGTACTTC.

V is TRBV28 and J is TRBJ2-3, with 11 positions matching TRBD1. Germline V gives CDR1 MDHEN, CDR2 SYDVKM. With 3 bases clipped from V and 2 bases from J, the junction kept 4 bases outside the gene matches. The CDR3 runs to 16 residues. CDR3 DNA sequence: TGTGCCAGCAGTTTCGGGACAGGGGGTCTCACAGATACGCAGTATTTT. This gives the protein CASSFGTGGLTDTQYF.

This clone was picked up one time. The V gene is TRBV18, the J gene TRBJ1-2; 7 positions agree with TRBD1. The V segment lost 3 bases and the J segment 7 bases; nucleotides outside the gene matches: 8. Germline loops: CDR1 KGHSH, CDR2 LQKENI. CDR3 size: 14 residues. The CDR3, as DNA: TGTGCCAGCTCACCGGAGACAGGGAAGGGTGGCTACACCTTC. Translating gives CASSPETGKGGYTF. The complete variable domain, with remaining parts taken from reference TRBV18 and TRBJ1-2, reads NAGVMQNPRHLVRRRGQEARLRCSPMKGHSHVYWYRQLPEEGLKFMVYLQKENIIDESGMPKERFSAEFPKEGPSILRIQQVVRGDSAAYFCASSPETGKGGYTFGSGTRLTVV.

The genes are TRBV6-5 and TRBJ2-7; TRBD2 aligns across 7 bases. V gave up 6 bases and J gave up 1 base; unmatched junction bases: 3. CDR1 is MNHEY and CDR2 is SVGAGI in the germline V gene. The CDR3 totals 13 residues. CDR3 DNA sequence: TGTGCCAGCAGGGGGGGGAGTTCCTACGAGCAGTACTTC. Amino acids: CASRGGSSYEQYF.